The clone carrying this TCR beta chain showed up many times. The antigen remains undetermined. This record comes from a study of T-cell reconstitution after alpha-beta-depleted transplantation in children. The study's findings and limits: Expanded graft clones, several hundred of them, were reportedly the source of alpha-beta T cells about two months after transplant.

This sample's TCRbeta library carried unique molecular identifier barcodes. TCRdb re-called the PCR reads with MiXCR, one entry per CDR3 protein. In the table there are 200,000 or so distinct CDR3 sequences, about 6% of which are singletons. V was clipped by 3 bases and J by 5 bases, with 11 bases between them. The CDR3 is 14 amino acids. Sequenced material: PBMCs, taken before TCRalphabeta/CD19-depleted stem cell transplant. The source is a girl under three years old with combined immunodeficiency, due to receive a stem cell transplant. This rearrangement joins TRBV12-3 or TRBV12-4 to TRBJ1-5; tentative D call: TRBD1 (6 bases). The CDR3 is CASSFSGGDQPQHF. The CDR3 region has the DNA TGTGCCAGCAGTTTCTCGGGGGGCGATCAGCCCCAGCATTTT.